The TCR beta chain described here comes from a study of human T cells and chemical hapten exposure. Time point noted: patch test 2, 6 weeks after DPC sensitization. As for treatment: therapeutic diphenylcyclopropenone sensitization with weekly scalp DPC. V lost 4 bases, J lost 8 bases, and 15 bases lay in between. Per germline, CDR1 SGDLS and CDR2 YYNGEE. CDR3 length equals 13 residues. TCRdb ran MiXCR on the RACE reads and lists one entry per CDR3 protein. The sample lists more than 85,000 distinct CDR3 sequences; roughly a tenth were seen once. This sequence originates from a woman in her thirties or forties with alopecia areata. Some clones in this sample may be carry-over from other donors' samples. The specimen was whole blood, collected in connection with sensitization to the hapten diphenylcyclopropenone (DPC). The chain uses TRBV9 and TRBJ1-2; TRBD1 might be the D (6 bases). CDR3 nucleotide sequence: TGTGCCAGCAGCCCGCGGACAGACTTCGGCTACACCTTC. It encodes CASSPRTDFGYTF.